These T cell receptor beta chains were read from a single sample in a study of T cell repertoires in cytomegalovirus infection. MiXCR, run by TCRdb on the reads, gives a single entry per CDR3 protein. The sample has under 300,000 distinct CDR3 sequences, more than 9% seen once. Sequencing input: PBMCs. Source of these receptors: a human donor in good health (CMV status not recorded). Some clones in this sample may be carry-over from other donors' samples. Both conserved end residues are part of each CDR3. The order of the fields is V gene, D gene, clone size, J gene, CDR3 protein, CDR3 DNA. D genes are given only for firm matches. The size entry is marked missing in some rows and otherwise reads once, few, many or a size class.

v_gene: TRBV5-4
d_gene: TRBD2
abundance: few
j_gene: TRBJ2-3
CDR3aa: CASSKAGGRKDTQYF
CDR3nt: TGTGCCAGCAGCAAAGCGGGAGGGCGGAAAGATACGCAGTATTTT

v_gene: TRBV2
d_gene: NA
abundance: NA
j_gene: TRBJ1-3
CDR3aa: CASSPTRSPGNTIYF
CDR3nt: TGTGCCAGCAGCCCAACAAGGTCCCCTGGAAACACCATATATTTT

v_gene: TRBV10-3
d_gene: TRBD2
abundance: many
j_gene: TRBJ2-7
CDR3aa: CAISESGLAFTYEQYF
CDR3nt: TGTGCCATCAGTGAGTCCGGACTAGCGTTTACCTACGAGCAGTACTTC

v_gene: TRBV6-6
d_gene: NA
abundance: NA
j_gene: TRBJ2-4
CDR3aa: CASSYSNQDPAKNIQYF
CDR3nt: TGTGCCAGCAGTTACTCGAATCAGGACCCAGCCAAAAACATTCAGTACTTC

v_gene: TRBV28
d_gene: NA
abundance: few
j_gene: TRBJ1-3
CDR3aa: CASSLYGTGNTIYF
CDR3nt: TGTGCCAGCAGTTTATATGGCACTGGAAACACCATATATTTT

v_gene: TRBV6-2/TRBV6-3
d_gene: NA
abundance: many
j_gene: TRBJ2-1
CDR3aa: CASSYLRTLNEQFF
CDR3nt: TGTGCCAGCAGTTACCTTCGAACACTCAATGAGCAGTTCTTC

v_gene: TRBV6-2/TRBV6-3
d_gene: NA
abundance: many
j_gene: TRBJ2-7
CDR3aa: CASSYPPGYEQYF
CDR3nt: TGTGCCAGCAGTTACCCCCCGGGCTACGAGCAGTACTTC

v_gene: TRBV7-9
d_gene: NA
abundance: many
j_gene: TRBJ2-1
CDR3aa: CASSQGKDEQFF
CDR3nt: TGTGCCAGCAGCCAGGGGAAGGATGAGCAGTTCTTC

v_gene: TRBV6-1
d_gene: TRBD1
abundance: few
j_gene: TRBJ1-4
CDR3aa: CASSTPGDRGGEKLFF
CDR3nt: TGTGCCAGCAGTACCCCCGGTGACAGGGGAGGGGAAAAACTGTTTTTT

v_gene: TRBV5-1
d_gene: NA
abundance: many
j_gene: TRBJ1-6
CDR3aa: CASSLDSLENSPLHF
CDR3nt: TGCGCCAGCAGCTTGGACAGTTTAGAGAATTCACCCCTCCACTTT

v_gene: TRBV6-5
d_gene: NA
abundance: few
j_gene: TRBJ1-6
CDR3aa: CASRDGLSSYNSPLHF
CDR3nt: TGTGCCAGCAGGGACGGATTAAGCTCCTATAATTCACCCCTCCACTTT

v_gene: TRBV7-2
d_gene: TRBD1
abundance: many
j_gene: TRBJ1-1
CDR3aa: CASSFGTGNTEAFF
CDR3nt: TGTGCCAGCAGCTTCGGGACAGGGAACACTGAAGCTTTCTTT

v_gene: TRBV11-2
d_gene: NA
abundance: NA
j_gene: TRBJ2-4
CDR3aa: CASTPGPRIQYF
CDR3nt: TGTGCCAGCACTCCGGGGCCGCGCATTCAGTACTTC

v_gene: TRBV10-3
d_gene: TRBD2
abundance: many
j_gene: TRBJ2-1
CDR3aa: CATGAGGLNNEQFF
CDR3nt: TGTGCCACAGGGGCGGGAGGACTTAACAATGAGCAGTTCTTC

v_gene: TRBV9
d_gene: NA
abundance: NA
j_gene: TRBJ2-5
CDR3aa: CASSPAGGPTTQYF
CDR3nt: TGTGCCAGCAGCCCCGCCGGAGGCCCGACGACCCAGTACTTC

v_gene: TRBV10-3
d_gene: NA
abundance: few
j_gene: TRBJ1-2
CDR3aa: CAISASGTEYGYTF
CDR3nt: TGTGCCATCAGTGCATCGGGAACAGAATATGGCTACACCTTC

v_gene: TRBV5-4
d_gene: NA
abundance: NA
j_gene: TRBJ2-1
CDR3aa: CASSLAGPTYNEQFF
CDR3nt: TGTGCCAGCAGCTTGGCTGGGCCTACCTACAATGAGCAGTTCTTC

v_gene: TRBV9
d_gene: NA
abundance: few
j_gene: TRBJ1-2
CDR3aa: CASSVEADYGYTF
CDR3nt: TGTGCCAGCAGCGTAGAGGCAGACTATGGCTACACCTTC

v_gene: TRBV14
d_gene: NA
abundance: NA
j_gene: TRBJ2-7
CDR3aa: CASSQSRAEQYF
CDR3nt: TGTGCCAGCAGCCAATCCCGGGCCGAGCAGTACTTC

v_gene: TRBV7-2
d_gene: NA
abundance: many
j_gene: TRBJ2-1
CDR3aa: CASSLEGGRYNEQFF
CDR3nt: TGTGCCAGCAGCTTAGAGGGGGGGCGGTACAATGAGCAGTTCTTC

v_gene: TRBV12-3/TRBV12-4
d_gene: TRBD1
abundance: many
j_gene: TRBJ1-1
CDR3aa: CASTLTGVNTEAFF
CDR3nt: TGTGCCAGCACCTTGACAGGGGTGAACACTGAAGCTTTCTTT

v_gene: TRBV5-1
d_gene: TRBD1
abundance: NA
j_gene: TRBJ1-4
CDR3aa: CASSAGQGGEKLFF
CDR3nt: TGCGCCAGCAGCGCGGGACAGGGCGGAGAAAAACTGTTTTTT

v_gene: TRBV6-6
d_gene: NA
abundance: NA
j_gene: TRBJ2-2
CDR3aa: CASSLQGEGTGELFF
CDR3nt: TGTGCCAGCAGTCTACAGGGCGAGGGGACCGGGGAGCTGTTTTTT

v_gene: TRBV2
d_gene: NA
abundance: NA
j_gene: TRBJ2-5
CDR3aa: CASSMDILIGETQYF
CDR3nt: TGTGCCAGCAGCATGGACATACTCATTGGGGAGACCCAGTACTTC

v_gene: TRBV2
d_gene: TRBD1
abundance: few
j_gene: TRBJ2-7
CDR3aa: CASSEPLDRASLEQYF
CDR3nt: TGTGCCAGCAGTGAACCCCTCGACAGGGCCAGTCTCGAGCAGTACTTC

v_gene: TRBV20-1
d_gene: TRBD1
abundance: few
j_gene: TRBJ2-3
CDR3aa: CSGTGGEVTQYF
CDR3nt: TGCAGTGGGACAGGGGGCGAGGTTACGCAGTATTTT

v_gene: TRBV7-2
d_gene: NA
abundance: many
j_gene: TRBJ2-3
CDR3aa: CASRPEGFTQYF
CDR3nt: TGTGCCAGCAGGCCAGAGGGGTTTACGCAGTATTTT

v_gene: TRBV7-2
d_gene: NA
abundance: many
j_gene: TRBJ2-6
CDR3aa: CASSLVLGTAGANVLTF
CDR3nt: TGTGCCAGCAGCTTAGTCTTGGGGACGGCTGGGGCCAACGTCCTGACTTTC

v_gene: TRBV6-5
d_gene: NA
abundance: NA
j_gene: TRBJ2-2
CDR3aa: CASRPVGGELFF
CDR3nt: TGTGCCAGCAGGCCCGTGGGCGGGGAGCTGTTTTTT

v_gene: TRBV2
d_gene: NA
abundance: few
j_gene: TRBJ2-2
CDR3aa: CASSVTGVDTGELFF
CDR3nt: TGTGCCAGCAGTGTCACTGGGGTGGACACCGGGGAGCTGTTTTTT

v_gene: TRBV7-8
d_gene: NA
abundance: many
j_gene: TRBJ1-4
CDR3aa: CASSYGGGTNEKLFF
CDR3nt: TGTGCCAGCAGCTACGGGGGGGGTACTAATGAAAAACTGTTTTTT

v_gene: TRBV20-1
d_gene: NA
abundance: NA
j_gene: TRBJ1-4
CDR3aa: CSAPINGEAQPPLEKLFF
CDR3nt: TGCAGTGCTCCGATAAATGGGGAAGCGCAGCCACCTTTGGAAAAACTGTTTTTT

v_gene: TRBV20-1
d_gene: TRBD2
abundance: few
j_gene: TRBJ2-1
CDR3aa: CSARSLAVSYNEQFF
CDR3nt: TGCAGTGCTAGATCGCTAGCGGTCTCCTACAATGAGCAGTTCTTC

v_gene: TRBV29-1
d_gene: TRBD1
abundance: NA
j_gene: TRBJ1-1
CDR3aa: CSVALGQGASNTEAFF
CDR3nt: TGCAGCGTTGCATTGGGACAGGGGGCTTCGAACACTGAAGCTTTCTTT

v_gene: TRBV28
d_gene: TRBD2
abundance: NA
j_gene: TRBJ2-5
CDR3aa: CASSPPGRLAGVDQYF
CDR3nt: TGTGCCAGCAGTCCCCCCGGACGACTAGCGGGAGTTGACCAGTACTTC

v_gene: TRBV5-1
d_gene: NA
abundance: many
j_gene: TRBJ2-5
CDR3aa: CASSSRQETQYF
CDR3nt: TGCGCCAGCAGCTCTCGGCAAGAGACCCAGTACTTC

v_gene: TRBV11-1
d_gene: TRBD1
abundance: few
j_gene: TRBJ2-3
CDR3aa: CASSFGTGETDTQYF
CDR3nt: TGTGCCAGCAGCTTCGGGACAGGGGAAACAGATACGCAGTATTTT

v_gene: TRBV19
d_gene: NA
abundance: NA
j_gene: TRBJ2-3
CDR3aa: CATGTEITQYF
CDR3nt: TGTGCCACAGGGACTGAGATTACGCAGTATTTT

v_gene: TRBV28
d_gene: NA
abundance: few
j_gene: TRBJ2-1
CDR3aa: CASSSLSPVKQFF
CDR3nt: TGTGCCAGCAGTTCCCTCTCCCCGGTGAAGCAGTTCTTC

v_gene: TRBV4-2
d_gene: NA
abundance: many
j_gene: TRBJ2-2
CDR3aa: CASSLRPGELFF
CDR3nt: TGTGCCAGCAGCCTACGACCCGGGGAGCTGTTTTTT

v_gene: TRBV6-2/TRBV6-3
d_gene: TRBD1
abundance: many
j_gene: TRBJ1-1
CDR3aa: CASSPGQDHLNTEAFF
CDR3nt: TGTGCCAGCAGCCCCGGACAGGACCACTTGAACACTGAAGCTTTCTTT

v_gene: TRBV3-1
d_gene: NA
abundance: NA
j_gene: TRBJ1-4
CDR3aa: CASSQQQSGEKLFF
CDR3nt: TGTGCCAGCAGCCAACAGCAGTCCGGGGAAAAACTGTTTTTT

v_gene: TRBV28
d_gene: TRBD1
abundance: many
j_gene: TRBJ1-6
CDR3aa: CASSEQGYNSPLHF
CDR3nt: TGTGCCAGCAGTGAACAGGGGTATAATTCACCCCTCCACTTT

v_gene: TRBV7-2
d_gene: NA
abundance: many
j_gene: TRBJ1-2
CDR3aa: CASSLEGGRPYGYTF
CDR3nt: TGTGCCAGCAGCTTAGAGGGGGGGCGGCCCTATGGCTACACCTTC

v_gene: TRBV5-1
d_gene: NA
abundance: NA
j_gene: TRBJ2-1
CDR3aa: CASNTGVSSNEQFF
CDR3nt: TGCGCCAGCAATACCGGCGTTAGTAGTAACGAGCAGTTCTTC

v_gene: TRBV6-2/TRBV6-3
d_gene: TRBD1
abundance: many
j_gene: TRBJ2-1
CDR3aa: CASSYGGQGVDEQFF
CDR3nt: TGTGCCAGCAGTTACGGGGGACAGGGGGTCGATGAGCAGTTCTTC

v_gene: TRBV7-2
d_gene: NA
abundance: many
j_gene: TRBJ2-5
CDR3aa: CASTPPGLRETQYF
CDR3nt: TGTGCCAGCACCCCCCCGGGGTTGAGAGAGACCCAGTACTTC

v_gene: TRBV4-3
d_gene: NA
abundance: few
j_gene: TRBJ1-2
CDR3aa: CASSQEGRNGYTF
CDR3nt: TGCGCCAGCAGCCAAGAGGGAAGGAATGGCTACACCTTC

v_gene: TRBV6-5
d_gene: TRBD2
abundance: few
j_gene: TRBJ2-3
CDR3aa: CASSLGLAVVTDTQYF
CDR3nt: TGTGCCAGCAGTTTGGGACTAGCGGTAGTCACAGATACGCAGTATTTT

v_gene: TRBV15
d_gene: NA
abundance: NA
j_gene: TRBJ2-5
CDR3aa: CATSRDRGQETQYF
CDR3nt: TGTGCCACCAGCAGAGACAGGGGCCAAGAGACCCAGTACTTC

v_gene: TRBV7-2
d_gene: TRBD2
abundance: many
j_gene: TRBJ2-1
CDR3aa: CASSHVRDAAGGSVYNEQFF
CDR3nt: TGTGCCAGCAGCCACGTTCGAGACGCAGCGGGAGGATCAGTATACAATGAGCAGTTCTTC

v_gene: TRBV5-5
d_gene: NA
abundance: NA
j_gene: TRBJ2-2
CDR3aa: CASSHPQGGGELFF
CDR3nt: TGTGCCAGCAGCCATCCACAGGGAGGCGGGGAGCTGTTTTTT

v_gene: TRBV7-2
d_gene: NA
abundance: many
j_gene: TRBJ2-3
CDR3aa: CASSGLTSTDTQYF
CDR3nt: TGTGCCAGCAGCGGACTAACTAGCACAGATACGCAGTATTTT

v_gene: TRBV12-3/TRBV12-4
d_gene: NA
abundance: many
j_gene: TRBJ1-2
CDR3aa: CASSLGDRPGTF
CDR3nt: TGTGCCAGCAGTCTCGGGGACCGACCGGGAACCTTC

v_gene: TRBV7-8
d_gene: NA
abundance: NA
j_gene: TRBJ2-7
CDR3aa: CASTPLTGDPYEQYW
CDR3nt: TGTGCCAGCACCCCTCTGACCGGGGACCCCTACGAGCAGTACTGG